Sequencing of this T cell receptor beta chain was carried out in a study of cytomegalovirus exposure and HLA in healthy donors. General study points: In a later analysis, the majority of CMV-associated beta chains seemingly showed HLA restriction. In vitro testing confirmed three CMV-associated chains as specific for CMV antigens. In all likelihood, a cluster of highly shared sequence variants was a sequencing artifact.

Worth noting for this clone: Its cognate antigen is unknown.

The PCR ran on 60 Vbeta and 13 Jbeta primers. The protocol was immunoSEQ multiplex PCR, while the TCRdb copy is restricted to in-frame clones and leaves out a portion. The repertoire consists of roughly 200,000 clones, with about 80% occurring once and the leading ten covering less than 15%. This sequence originates from a woman aged 30 to 39 in good health and CMV-seropositive. Sequencing was performed on PBMCs.

Here the CDR3 DNA reads TGTGCCTGGAGCCTAGACAGAAACTATGGCTACACCTTC. It codes for CAWSLDRNYGYTF. This chain joins TRBV30 and TRBJ1-2, with D perhaps TRBD1 (5 bases). The CDR3 length is 13 residues. Trimming removed 3 bases at V and 2 bases at J, with 10 bases between. CDR1 and CDR2 from the germline V gene are GTSNPN and SVGIG (reference sequence).